Below, 32 T cell receptor beta chains from the same sample are listed, as sequenced in a study of identical twins. TCRdb re-called the 5' RACE reads with MiXCR, one entry per CDR3 protein. The sample carries hundreds of thousands of distinct CDR3 sequences, around 8.6% recorded once. These data are also associated with another study on yellow fever vaccine responses in identical twins.

The sequencing sample was made of PBMCs. Receptors were obtained from a woman aged 18-29 years in good health.

This chain uses TRBV4-3 with TRBJ2-7; 10 bases are shared with TRBD2. Germline lookup yields CDR1 LGHNA and CDR2 YSLEER. The CDR3 length is 15 residues. Unmatched junction bases numbered 3, after V lost 2 bases and J lost 2 bases. DNA of the CDR3: TGCGCCAGCAGCCAAATAGCGGGAGGAACCTACGAGCAGTACTTC. This codes for CASSQIAGGTYEQYF.

This clonotype was found a few times. This chain joins TRBV11-1 and TRBJ2-6, with a weak D call TRBD2 (6 bases). The germline V and J ends were trimmed by 0 bases and 0 bases, with 12 bases remaining between them. Germline-derived CDR1 and CDR2 are SGHAT and FQDESV (reference sequence). The CDR3 is 18 residues long. CDR3 DNA: TGTGCCAGCAGCTTAGCTGCTGGAGGGCTCTCTGGGGCCAACGTCCTGACTTTC. Its translation: CASSLAAGGLSGANVLTF.

This clonotype was seen only a few times. This chain links TRBV12-5 with TRBJ2-7; TRBD2 might be the D (6 bases). Germline-derived CDR1 and CDR2 are LGHNT and FRNRAP. The CDR3 consists of 15 residues. V gave up 7 bases and J gave up 6 bases, with 22 bases separating them. The CDR3 reads CASANHGGGFGEQYF. CDR3 in DNA: TGTGCTAGTGCTAACCACGGAGGAGGGTTCGGCGAGCAGTACTTC.

This clonotype has a handful of counts. This CDR3 reads CASSPGSSGANEQFF. In DNA form, the CDR3 reads TGTGCCAGCAGCCCAGGATCTAGCGGAGCCAATGAGCAGTTCTTC. This chain joins TRBV7-9 and TRBJ2-1, with TRBD2 identical over 7 bases. This CDR3 contains 15 residues. Germline-derived CDR1 and CDR2 are SEHNR and FQNEAQ (reference sequence). Trimming cost V 5 bases and J 6 bases; bases outside gene matches: 10.

This clonotype appeared a few times. The chain links TRBV27 to TRBJ2-3; D possibly uses TRBD1 or TRBD2 (7 bases each). Germline CDR1 is MNHEY and CDR2 is SMNVEV (reference sequence). The CDR3 has 16 amino acids. The V end lost 7 bases, the J end lost 1 base, and 18 bases lay between the germline ends. In DNA form, the CDR3 reads TGTGCCAGCATCCCCAGGGGGGGGGCCGGCACAGATACGCAGTATTTT. It is translated as CASIPRGGAGTDTQYF.

This clonotype was detected only a few times. The chain links TRBV2 to TRBJ2-7; TRBD2 agrees at 11 bases. Germline lookup yields CDR1 SNHLY and CDR2 FYNNEI. V gave up 6 bases and J gave up 1 base; unmatched junction bases: 5. CDR3 length: 15 residues. This CDR3 is CASRPRTSGSYEQYF. DNA for the CDR3: TGTGCCAGCAGACCGCGGACTAGCGGGTCCTACGAGCAGTACTTC.

This clonotype was counted only a few times. This chain links TRBV7-9 with TRBJ2-2; the D gene is possibly TRBD2 (5 bases). CDR1 and CDR2 from the germline V gene are SEHNR and FQNEAQ (reference sequence). V was trimmed by 3 bases and J by 7 bases, leaving 9 bases between them. There are 13 residues in the CDR3. The CDR3 bases are TGTGCCAGCAGCTTGAGGGCTAGCGGGGAGCTGTTTTTT. This translates into CASSLRASGELFF.

The chain uses TRBV7-2 and TRBJ1-6; TRBD1 aligns across 7 bases. The trim removed 0 bases at V and 9 bases at J, leaving 5 bases unmatched. CDR1 and CDR2 from the germline V gene are SGHTA and FQGNSA. The CDR3 sequence is 15 residues long. In DNA form, the CDR3 reads TGTGCCAGCAGCTTAGCTCAGGGGGTCGGTTCACCCCTCCACTTT. Translating it yields CASSLAQGVGSPLHF. Full variable domain (missing parts from reference TRBV7-2 and TRBJ1-6): GAGVSQSPSNKVTEKGKDVELRCDPISGHTALYWYRQSLGQGLEFLIYFQGNSAPDKSGLPSDRFSAERTGGSVSTLTIQRTQQEDSAVYLCASSLAQGVGSPLHFGNGTRLTVT.

The rearrangement joins TRBV20-1 to TRBJ2-3; TRBD2 aligns across 9 bases. V lost 6 bases and J lost 4; bases outside the gene matches: 11. Germline CDR1 reads DFQATT; CDR2 reads SNEGSKA (reference sequence). This CDR3 is built from 15 residues. The CDR3 DNA sequence: TGCAGTGCCCCGACTAGCGGTGGGCCCCCAGATACGCAGTATTTT. It codes for CSAPTSGGPPDTQYF.

The chain links TRBV5-1 to TRBJ2-3; perhaps D is TRBD1 or TRBD2 (5 bases each). With 0 bases removed from V and 2 bases from J, the gap between germline ends came to 10 bases. Germline CDR1 reads SGHRS; CDR2 reads YFSETQ. The CDR3 extends over 15 amino acids. CDR3 DNA sequence: TGCGCCAGCAGCTTGGGGGACGGATACACAGATACGCAGTATTTT. This gives the protein CASSLGDGYTDTQYF.

The chain links TRBV29-1 to TRBJ2-7; tentative D call: TRBD1 (6 bases). Germline lookup yields CDR1 SQVTM and CDR2 ANQGSEA. Trimming pared 6 bases from V and 2 bases from J, leaving 14 bases between. The CDR3 contains 13 residues. The DNA for the CDR3 is TGCAGCGTGCGGTCGGACAGAACCTACGAGCAGTACTTC. Protein sequence: CSVRSDRTYEQYF.

This clonotype showed up many times. The rearrangement links TRBV29-1 to TRBJ2-7; TRBD1 matches at 7 bases. Losses at the gene ends were 3 bases for V and 0 bases for J; bases not matched to a gene: 2. In germline, CDR1 is SQVTM, CDR2 ANQGSEA. The CDR3 runs to 13 residues. The CDR3 nucleotides are TGCAGCGTTGAGACAGGGAGCTCCTACGAGCAGTACTTC. Encoded protein: CSVETGSSYEQYF.

This clonotype was seen many times. This chain connects TRBV5-1 to TRBJ2-1, with 9 bases identical to TRBD2. The CDR3 runs to 16 residues. Germline loops: CDR1 SGHRS, CDR2 YFSETQ. Unmatched junction bases numbered 7, after V lost 4 bases and J lost 2 bases. The CDR3 nucleotides read TGCGCCAGCAGCCAAGGCGGACTAGCGACCTACAATGAGCAGTTCTTC. Protein product: CASSQGGLATYNEQFF.

The table lists this clonotype with many counts. The rearrangement uses TRBV29-1 and TRBJ2-1; D perhaps matches TRBD2 (6 bases). This CDR3 is built from 13 residues. Germline values: CDR1 SQVTM, CDR2 ANQGSEA. Trimming left V 7 bases short and J 9 bases short, with 19 bases between. The DNA for the CDR3 is TGCAGCGCCGTGGGGGGATCAACCAGTGAGCAGTTCTTC. Translating it yields CSAVGGSTSEQFF.

The rearrangement joins TRBV29-1 to TRBJ2-3; D is perhaps TRBD1 (5 bases). Per the germline V gene, CDR1 is SQVTM and CDR2 is ANQGSEA. CDR3 length: 13 residues. Trimming removed 5 bases at V and 3 bases at J, with 12 bases between. The CDR3 here is CSVSDSLTDTQYF. The CDR3 nucleotides are TGCAGCGTTTCTGACAGCTTGACAGATACGCAGTATTTT.

The gene calls are TRBV12-3 or TRBV12-4 and TRBJ2-3; 14 bases are shared with TRBD2. The CDR3 covers 16 residues. With V trimmed by 6 bases and J by 4 bases, 6 bases remained unmatched. Here the CDR3 reads CASSRTSGGLADTQYF. CDR3 coding DNA: TGTGCCAGCAGCCGGACTAGCGGGGGGCTGGCAGATACGCAGTATTTT.

This chain links TRBV29-1 with TRBJ2-2; 8 nucleotides align to TRBD2. This CDR3 contains 14 residues. V was clipped by 4 bases and J by 7 bases; unmatched bases: 8. CDR1 SQVTM and CDR2 ANQGSEA come from the germline V gene. The CDR3 DNA reads TGCAGCGTTGGGGGCGGGAGGCCCGACGGGGAGCTGTTTTTT. This sequence encodes CSVGGGRPDGELFF.

This clonotype has a handful of counts. This chain links TRBV10-2 with TRBJ2-1; tentative D call: TRBD1 (6 bases). This CDR3 spans 14 amino acids. Trimming removed 10 bases from V and 0 bases from J, with 13 bases in between. CDR1 is WSHSY, CDR2 SAAADI, per germline. In nucleotides, the CDR3 is TGCGCCACTCCGGACAGTAGCTCCTACAATGAGCAGTTCTTC. Amino acids: CATPDSSSYNEQFF.

This clonotype has only a few counts. This sequence joins TRBV3-1 and TRBJ2-1; D gene ambiguous. Trimming stripped 0 bases from V and 8 bases from J, with 17 bases between. The CDR3 extends over 16 amino acids. CDR1 LGHDT and CDR2 YNNKEL come from the germline V gene (reference sequence). CDR3 coding DNA: TGTGCCAGCAGCCAAGACTCATATGACGTAGGTGATGAGCAGTTCTTC. Translation gives CASSQDSYDVGDEQFF.

The rearrangement uses TRBV5-1 and TRBJ1-4; TRBD1 agrees at 9 bases. There are 14 residues in the CDR3. CDR1 is SGHRS, CDR2 YFSETQ, per germline. V lost 4 bases to trimming and J lost 7 bases; unmatched junction nucleotides: 5. In nucleotides, the CDR3 is TGCGCCAGCAGCCTGGGACAGGGAAGTGAAAAACTGTTTTTT. The encoded protein is CASSLGQGSEKLFF.

This clonotype appeared a few times. The chain links TRBV7-9 to TRBJ1-1; 11 bases line up with TRBD1. The CDR3 totals 16 residues. Per the germline V gene, CDR1 is SEHNR and CDR2 is FQNEAQ (reference sequence). After removal of 5 bases from V and 2 bases from J, the junction contained 7 bases not matched to a gene. The CDR3 spells CASSPGQGAFNTEAFF. The CDR3 nucleotides read TGTGCCAGCAGCCCCGGACAGGGGGCGTTTAACACTGAAGCTTTCTTT.

This clonotype appeared many times. This chain uses TRBV24-1 with TRBJ2-4, with D unresolved. Germline CDR1 KGHDR, CDR2 SFDVKD. The CDR3 loop spans 14 amino acids. Trimming stripped 2 bases from V and 1 base from J, with 5 bases between. CDR3 DNA sequence: TGTGCCACCAGTGATTCAGACGCCAAAAACATTCAGTACTTC. Encoded protein: CATSDSDAKNIQYF.

The gene calls are TRBV28 and TRBJ2-7; tentatively, D is TRBD2 (5 bases). This CDR3 is built from 11 residues. Germline CDR1 MDHEN, CDR2 SYDVKM. The V and J ends lost 6 bases and 9 bases respectively, with 12 bases between them. CDR3: CASSSYRGQYF. CDR3 DNA: TGTGCCAGCAGCTCCTACCGGGGGCAGTACTTC.

This clonotype was detected many times. The chain couples TRBV24-1 to TRBJ2-5, with D unclear. CDR1 is KGHDR and CDR2 is SFDVKD in the germline V gene. There are 15 residues in the CDR3. V lost 3 bases and J lost 1, with 11 bases in between. This chain's CDR3 is CATSDPGPPQETQYF. DNA of the CDR3: TGTGCCACCAGTGATCCCGGACCACCCCAAGAGACCCAGTACTTC.

This chain links TRBV20-1 with TRBJ2-7, with 8 bases identical to TRBD1. CDR1 DFQATT and CDR2 SNEGSKA come from the germline V gene (reference sequence). V gave up 2 bases and J gave up 1 base; unmatched junction bases: 7. The length of the CDR3 is 15 residues. CDR3 DNA: TGCAGTGCTAGACACCTCGACAGGGGTTCCTACGAGCAGTACTTC. Residues: CSARHLDRGSYEQYF.

The sample holds many counts of this clonotype. For the CDR3, the DNA is TGTGCCAGCATGAGGGACAGGGGGCTTCATAATTCACCCCTCCACTTT. Encoded protein: CASMRDRGLHNSPLHF. The gene calls are TRBV2 and TRBJ1-6, with TRBD1 matching over 12 bases. The CDR3 totals 16 residues. J lost 5 bases, V lost 7 bases, and 6 bases had no gene match. Germline CDR1 SNHLY, CDR2 FYNNEI.

This chain connects TRBV5-1 to TRBJ1-6, with 7 bases fitting TRBD1. Germline V gene data show CDR1 as SGHRS and CDR2 as YFSETQ. The CDR3 runs to 14 residues. With V trimmed by 4 bases and J by 9 bases, 7 bases remained unmatched. In DNA form, the CDR3 reads TGCGCCAGCAGCCGGACAGGATACGGTTCACCCCTCCACTTT. Protein sequence: CASSRTGYGSPLHF.

This clonotype was observed a handful of times. This sequence joins TRBV10-2 and TRBJ2-3; 9 bases are a match to TRBD2. The CDR3 sequence is 17 residues long. From germline, CDR1 is WSHSY and CDR2 SAAADI. With 6 bases clipped from V and 5 bases from J, the junction kept 15 bases outside the gene matches. CDR3 region: CASRDPAGGPVGDTQYF. The CDR3 DNA reads as TGCGCCAGCAGGGACCCGGCGGGAGGGCCCGTAGGAGATACGCAGTATTTT.

Comment on this clonotype: At one boundary the junction diverges from the germline segment, which might be a read error. This chain connects TRBV6-2 or TRBV6-3 to TRBJ2-1; D unclear. This CDR3 is 12 amino acids long. Per germline, CDR1 MNHEY and CDR2 SVGEGT. The CDR3 bases are TGTGCCAGCAGTTACAAGGCGGTTTCAGGAGTCTTC. This sequence encodes CASSYKAVSGVF.

This clonotype was picked up a small number of times. This chain uses TRBV7-2 with TRBJ2-7, with TRBD2 matching 9 bases. This CDR3 contains 15 residues. Unmatched junction bases numbered 3, after V lost 1 base and J lost 2 bases. Germline CDR1 SGHTA, CDR2 FQGNSA. The CDR3 spells CASSLETSGTYEQYF. The CDR3 region has the DNA TGTGCCAGCAGCTTAGAGACTAGCGGAACCTACGAGCAGTACTTC.

This clonotype turned up a few times. This chain joins TRBV11-2 and TRBJ2-3; D unclear. Germline values: CDR1 SGHAT, CDR2 FQNNGV. The germline V and J ends were trimmed by 4 bases and 6 bases, with 8 bases remaining between them. The CDR3 totals 12 residues. DNA of the CDR3: TGTGCCAGCAGCTCCTTGGCGGATACGCAGTATTTT. Its translation is CASSSLADTQYF.

This clonotype was counted ten times or more. The chain uses TRBV12-3 or TRBV12-4 and TRBJ2-7, with D hard to call. The CDR3 is 11 amino acids. Trimming cost V 6 bases and J 5 bases, with 8 bases left between them. The CDR3 DNA sequence: TGTGCCAGCAGCGGGTTGAACGAGCAGTACTTC. It codes for CASSGLNEQYF.